This T cell receptor beta chain was recorded in a study of shared clonotypes between healthy human individuals. Profiled with immunoSEQ multiplex PCR; TCRdb holds only in-frame clones, not every one. The sample lists 760,000 or so clones; 96% were seen once. Comments on this clone: No antigen is known for it.

The study, taken as a whole, reports: Sample collection involved blood only; tissue repertoires are likely different.

Naivety among CD8 cells was defined by CD45RO negativity and positive CCR7 selection, thereby excluding terminally differentiated effector memory CD45RA+ cells. This clonotype originated in a man in his thirties or forties in good health. Sequenced sample: naive CD8+ T cells sorted from blood.

CDR3 sequence: CSVVTTGESTGELFF. CDR3 bases: TGCAGCGTTGTTACGACAGGGGAAAGCACCGGGGAGCTGTTTTTT. The chain employs TRBV29-1 and TRBJ2-2; TRBD1 matches at 8 bases. The germline V gene has CDR1 SQVTM and CDR2 ANQGSEA. This CDR3 is built from 15 residues. Losses at the gene ends were 4 bases for V and 4 bases for J; bases not matched to a gene: 8.